What follows are 24 T cell receptor beta chains derived from one specimen sequenced in a study of blood T cell repertoires in COVID-19 (dated by TCRdb to about 2020). The library relied on the immunoSEQ multiplex PCR assay. In its TCRdb copy, this immuneACCESS table keeps in-frame sequences only and misses some clones. Where compared with another copy, unresolved V genes explain less than half of these, and the others have no known cause. The sample table contains 180,000 or so clones; only one count was recorded for 86% of them. The ten largest clones represent about 0.98% of the sample. Specimen: peripheral blood. These receptors were obtained from a young man with acute or convalescent COVID-19.

The chain has TRBV11-2 and TRBJ1-4; D call uncertain. This CDR3 spans 11 amino acids. Germline assignment: CDR1 SGHAT and CDR2 FQNNGV. Trimming removed 5 bases at V and 7 bases at J, with 5 bases between. The chain's CDR3 is CASSEIEKLFF. CDR3 sequence (DNA): TGTGCCAGCAGCGAGATTGAAAAACTGTTTTTT.

The chain links TRBV6-5 to TRBJ1-1; TRBD1 matches 9 bases. V gave up 6 bases and J gave up 4 bases; unmatched junction bases: 6. The CDR3 consists of 14 residues. CDR1 MNHEY and CDR2 SVGAGI come from the germline V gene. The CDR3 protein is CASSRDRDLTEAFF. The CDR3 region has the DNA TGTGCCAGCAGCCGGGACAGGGATCTCACTGAAGCTTTCTTT.

This chain joins TRBV6-5 and TRBJ1-6; no clear D gene. CDR1 MNHEY and CDR2 SVGAGI come from the germline V gene. CDR3 length: 15 residues. Trimming took off 0 bases at V and 7 bases at J, with 10 bases between the two ends. The CDR3 DNA reads TGTGCCAGCAGTTACTCCTGGACGGGGAATTCACCCCTCCACTTT. It translates to CASSYSWTGNSPLHF.

CDR3 region: CASSQKRTGETPLHF. As DNA, the CDR3 is TGTGCCAGCAGCCAGAAAAGGACAGGGGAAACACCCCTCCACTTT. J is TRBJ1-6 and V is TRBV4-2; 9 bases agree with TRBD1. The CDR3 loop spans 15 amino acids. V shed 3 bases, J shed 11 bases, and the junction held 8 bases outside the gene matches. The germline gives CDR1 LGHNA, CDR2 YNFKEQ.

This chain joins TRBV19 and TRBJ1-4; D is ambiguous. The CDR3 has 16 residues. Per germline, CDR1 LNHDA and CDR2 SQIVND (reference sequence). V dropped 5 bases and J dropped 0 bases, with 13 bases sitting between them. The CDR3 region is CASSPGNPATNEKLFF. The CDR3 DNA sequence: TGTGCCAGTAGTCCGGGGAACCCCGCAACTAATGAAAAACTGTTTTTT.

Concerning this clone itself: This sample includes further DNA sequences coding for the same CDR3. The chain combines TRBV7-9 with TRBJ2-1, with 9 bases identical to TRBD1. With V trimmed by 5 bases and J by 6 bases, 8 bases remained unmatched. Germline values: CDR1 SEHNR, CDR2 FQNEAQ (reference sequence). The CDR3 consists of 15 residues. The CDR3 bases are TGTGCCAGCAGCCTCCGGGACAGGGCGTCCAATGAGCAGTTCTTC. This translates into CASSLRDRASNEQFF.

This clone was seen just once. This chain joins TRBV19 and TRBJ1-4; D is undetermined. The ends were cut back, 4 bases at V and 6 bases at J, with 12 bases in the middle. The germline V gene encodes CDR1 LNHDA and CDR2 SQIVND (reference sequence). CDR3 length: 14 residues. CDR3 bases: TGTGCCAGTAGTACGGGGTCCGGGGATGAAAAACTGTTTTTT. Its translation is CASSTGSGDEKLFF.

This sequence joins TRBV2 and TRBJ1-2, with 8 bases aligning to TRBD1. With V trimmed by 6 bases and J by 5 bases, 8 bases remained unmatched. Germline V gives CDR1 SNHLY, CDR2 FYNNEI. The CDR3 runs to 14 residues. CDR3 region: CASRGAGGGYGYTF. DNA for the CDR3: TGTGCCAGCAGAGGAGCAGGGGGCGGGTATGGCTACACCTTC. The whole variable domain, remainder taken from reference TRBV2 and TRBJ1-2, is EPEVTQTPSHQVTQMGQEVILRCVPISNHLYFYWYRQILGQKVEFLVSFYNNEISEKSEIFDDQFSVERPDGSNFTLKIRSTKLEDSAMYFCASRGAGGGYGYTFGSGTRLTVV.

V gene TRBV18 combines with J gene TRBJ2-1, with 9 bases identical to TRBD2. The CDR3 sequence is 15 residues long. CDR1 is KGHSH and CDR2 is LQKENI in the germline V gene. V dropped 4 bases and J dropped 5; count of bases not matched to a gene: 6. CDR3 nucleotide sequence: TGTGCCAGCTCACTGATAGCGGGGGAAAACAATGAGCAGTTCTTC. The encoded protein is CASSLIAGENNEQFF.

The CDR3 nucleotides read TGTGCCAGCAGTCGGACAGGGGCCCTCTATGGAAACACCATATATTTT. Translation gives CASSRTGALYGNTIYF. The genes are TRBV2 and TRBJ1-3, with 9 positions matching TRBD1. V was clipped by 5 bases and J by 3 bases; unmatched bases: 8. This CDR3 has 16 amino acids. Germline values: CDR1 SNHLY, CDR2 FYNNEI.

The J gene is TRBJ1-6, the V gene TRBV7-8; 9 bases align to TRBD1. With 6 bases clipped from V and 4 bases from J, the junction kept 7 bases outside the gene matches. Germline V lookup: CDR1 SGHVS, CDR2 FQNEAQ. The CDR3 is made up of 16 amino acids. The CDR3 reads CASRFTGGGYNSPLHF. CDR3 in DNA: TGTGCCAGCAGGTTTACAGGGGGCGGGTATAATTCACCCCTCCACTTT.

The CDR3 region has the DNA TGTGCCAGCAGTGATGGTGTGGCCGACTATGGCTACACCTTC. It encodes CASSDGVADYGYTF. The chain is built from TRBV25-1 and TRBJ1-2; D gene uncertain. The V end lost 3 bases, the J end lost 3 bases, and 11 bases lay between the germline ends. Germline CDR1 is MGHDK and CDR2 is SYGVNS. The CDR3 is 14 residues long.

J is TRBJ1-1 and V is TRBV5-4; 10 bases fit TRBD1. The CDR3 consists of 15 residues. From germline, CDR1 is SGHNT and CDR2 YYREEE (reference sequence). With 3 bases clipped from V and 6 bases from J, the junction kept 8 bases outside the gene matches. CDR3 coding DNA: TGTGCCAGCAGCTCACCGGACAGGGGGGAGGCTGAAGCTTTCTTT. Residues: CASSSPDRGEAEAFF. The full variable domain, rest sourced from reference TRBV5-4 and TRBJ1-1, is ETGVTQSPTHLIKTRGQQVTLRCSSQSGHNTVSWYQQALGQGPQFIFQYYREEENGRGNFPPRFSGLQFPNYSSELNVNALELDDSALYLCASSSPDRGEAEAFFGQGTRLTVV.

This chain joins TRBV6-6 and TRBJ1-5; D is possibly TRBD1 (6 bases). V was trimmed by 6 bases and J by 3 bases, leaving 12 bases between them. The germline CDR1 and CDR2 sequences are MNHNY and SVGAGI (reference sequence). CDR3 length: 14 residues. CDR3 residues: CASRVRTDNQPQHF. DNA for the CDR3: TGTGCCAGCAGGGTCCGGACAGACAATCAGCCCCAGCATTTT.

This chain joins TRBV4-1 and TRBJ1-2; TRBD1 matches 8 bases. The J segment lost 2 bases and the V segment lost 1 base, leaving 6 bases of the junction unmatched. The germline V gene has CDR1 MGHRA and CDR2 YSYEKL. The CDR3 sequence is 16 residues long. The CDR3 nucleotides read TGCGCCAGCAGCCAAGTGGCGGGACAGGAGAACTATGGCTACACCTTC. Residues: CASSQVAGQENYGYTF.

CDR3 coding DNA: TGTGCCAGCAGCGTAGCCGGTGGAAACACCATATATTTT. It yields the protein CASSVAGGNTIYF. J is TRBJ1-3 and V is TRBV9; no definite D call. This CDR3 has 13 residues. With 0 bases removed from V and 3 bases from J, the gap between germline ends came to 4 bases. Germline CDR1 and CDR2: SGDLS and YYNGEE.

This clone was observed a single time. Sequence at one end of the junction differs from germline and may be a read error. The genes are TRBV4-1 and TRBJ1-1, with TRBD1 matching over 9 bases. Germline V lookup: CDR1 MGHRA, CDR2 YSYEKL. CDR3 length: 14 amino acids. The CDR3 reads CASSQTGGNAEAFF. The CDR3, as DNA: TGCGCCAGCAGCCAGACAGGGGGGAACGCTGAAGCTTTCTTT.

The chain recombines TRBV7-9 with TRBJ2-1; 8 bases are shared with TRBD1. CDR1 SEHNR and CDR2 FQNEAQ come from the germline V gene (reference sequence). V dropped 4 bases and J dropped 2; count of bases not matched to a gene: 10. This CDR3 comprises 17 residues. CDR3 sequence (DNA): TGTGCCAGCAGCTCGCCGACAGGGGTGGCGGCCTACAATGAGCAGTTCTTC. Its protein is CASSSPTGVAAYNEQFF. Supplemented by reference TRBV7-9 and TRBJ2-1, the full variable domain reads DTGVSQNPRHKITKRGQNVTFRCDPISEHNRLYWYRQTLGQGPEFLTYFQNEAQLEKSRLLSDRFSAERPKGSFSTLEIQRTEQGDSAMYLCASSSPTGVAAYNEQFFGPGTRLTVL.

The rearrangement links TRBV7-8 to TRBJ2-3, with 7 positions matching TRBD2. Losses at the gene ends were 0 bases for V and 3 bases for J; bases not matched to a gene: 6. The germline CDR1 and CDR2 sequences are SGHVS and FQNEAQ. The CDR3 sequence is 16 residues long. The CDR3 loop reads CASSLAVLAVTDTQYF. DNA for the CDR3: TGTGCCAGCAGCTTAGCGGTTCTAGCGGTTACAGATACGCAGTATTTT.

This chain joins TRBV28 and TRBJ1-2, with TRBD1 as a possible D gene (5 bases). The V end lost 4 bases, the J end lost 5 bases, and 20 bases lay between the germline ends. CDR1 is MDHEN and CDR2 is SYDVKM in the germline V gene. This CDR3 is built from 16 residues. CDR3 loop: CASSSRTGGGGYGYTF. The CDR3 bases are TGTGCCAGCAGTTCGAGGACCGGGGGAGGTGGGTATGGCTACACCTTC.

The V gene is TRBV7-9, the J gene TRBJ1-2; D remains ambiguous. V was shortened by 3 bases and J by 4 bases, with 12 bases between the two germline ends. CDR1 and CDR2 from the germline V gene are SEHNR and FQNEAQ (reference sequence). The CDR3 runs 14 residues. As DNA, the CDR3 is TGTGCCAGCAGCTTCCGGGCCGAGGGCTATGGCTACACCTTC. Its protein product is CASSFRAEGYGYTF.

This chain links TRBV2 with TRBJ1-5; TRBD1 might be the D (6 bases). The length of the CDR3 is 13 residues. Per germline, CDR1 SNHLY and CDR2 FYNNEI. V lost 4 bases and J 3 bases, leaving 7 bases between the germline ends. The CDR3 loop reads CASSAGDNQPQHF. The CDR3 nucleotides are TGTGCCAGCAGTGCAGGGGACAATCAGCCCCAGCATTTT.

V and J are TRBV6-1 and TRBJ2-7, with no clear D. The CDR3 has 12 residues. Deletions cut 2 bases from V and 3 bases from J, with 5 bases between. Germline V gene data show CDR1 as MNHNS and CDR2 as SASEGT. CDR3 region: CASSEQYYEQYV. The CDR3 nucleotides are TGTGCCAGCAGTGAACAGTACTACGAGCAGTACGTC.

This chain links TRBV18 with TRBJ2-3; possibly TRBD2 for D (5 bases). Germline CDR1 is KGHSH and CDR2 is LQKENI. There are 14 residues in the CDR3. Between the trimmed V and J ends, which lost 1 base and 6 bases, there was a span of 11 bases. DNA for the CDR3: TGTGCCAGCTCACCACGGGAGAGATGGGATACGCAGTATTTT. Its translation: CASSPRERWDTQYF.